The next 27 T cell receptor beta chains were all read from a single sample in a study of blood T cell repertoires in COVID-19 (dated by TCRdb to 2019 to 2021). Library preparation employed the immunoSEQ multiplex PCR assay. TCRdb obtained this table from immuneACCESS and retained in-frame rearrangements with V and J assigned. These tables miss some clones; where compared with another copy, unresolved V genes account for less than half of the shortfall, and the remainder is unexplained. This sample comprises fewer than 150,000 clones, 85% to 90% of them detected only once. Jointly, the top ten make up roughly 4.5% of the sample. Sequencing was done on a sample of peripheral blood. The source is a human donor in a cohort sampled during active COVID-19.

The gene calls are TRBV5-4 and TRBJ1-6, with D hard to call. The CDR3 has 13 amino acids. Trimming took off 4 bases at V and 7 bases at J, with 9 bases between the two ends. Germline assignment: CDR1 SGHNT and CDR2 YYREEE (reference sequence). The CDR3 loop is CASSDMENSPLHF. Written as DNA, the CDR3 is TGTGCCAGCAGCGATATGGAGAATTCACCCCTCCACTTT.

J is TRBJ1-6 and V is TRBV19; 11 nucleotides line up with TRBD1. The CDR3 sequence is 16 residues long. The germline gives CDR1 LNHDA, CDR2 SQIVND (reference sequence). Trimming removed 5 bases from V and 7 bases from J; junction bases left unmatched: 7. The CDR3 region is CASSVPGTGGNSPLHF. For the CDR3, the DNA is TGTGCCAGTAGTGTTCCGGGGACAGGGGGGAATTCACCCCTCCACTTT.

The chain links TRBV5-6 to TRBJ1-4; D remains ambiguous. The CDR3 contains 13 residues. CDR1 and CDR2 (germline): SGHDT, YYEEEE. Trimming took 5 bases from V and 4 from J, leaving 9 bases between them. CDR3 protein: CASSYVGNEKLFF. The CDR3 bases are TGTGCCAGCAGTTATGTCGGTAATGAAAAACTGTTTTTT.

J is TRBJ2-2 and V is TRBV4-1; 7 bases align to TRBD2. The V gene end was trimmed by 0 bases and the J gene end by 5 bases; junction bases not matched to a gene: 6. CDR3 size: 16 residues. From germline, CDR1 is MGHRA and CDR2 YSYEKL. The CDR3 loop reads CASSQDRMGGTGELFF. The CDR3 region has the DNA TGCGCCAGCAGCCAAGATCGGATGGGAGGGACCGGGGAGCTGTTTTTT.

This rearrangement joins TRBV7-8 to TRBJ2-1, with D tentatively TRBD1 (5 bases). V dropped 4 bases and J dropped 2 bases, with 12 bases sitting between them. CDR1 and CDR2 from the germline V gene are SGHVS and FQNEAQ. The CDR3 is 15 amino acids. The CDR3 here is CASSSRQNPYNEQFF. In DNA, the CDR3 is TGTGCCAGCAGCTCCCGACAGAATCCCTACAATGAGCAGTTCTTC.

The chain joins TRBV11-3 to TRBJ2-1; perhaps TRBD2 as D (5 bases). Germline V gives CDR1 SGHNT, CDR2 YENEEA. CDR3 size: 20 residues. Trimming left V 0 bases short and J 7 bases short, with 28 bases between. The CDR3 DNA sequence: TGTGCCAGCAGCTTAGATTTGTGGAGGACTTCCCGAACAACTTTAAATGAGCAGTTCTTC. It codes for CASSLDLWRTSRTTLNEQFF.

The V and J genes are TRBV5-4 and TRBJ1-6, with D possibly TRBD1 on 6 matching bases. CDR3 length equals 14 residues. Looked up from germline, CDR1 is SGHNT and CDR2 is YYREEE (reference sequence). V gave up 0 bases and J gave up 9 bases, with 10 bases separating them. CDR3 in amino acids: CASSLGQESSPLHF. CDR3 nucleotides: TGTGCCAGCAGCTTGGGACAGGAGAGTTCACCCCTCCACTTT.

The chain carries TRBV11-3 and TRBJ2-2, with D uncertain. Deletions cut 1 base from V and 6 bases from J, with 6 bases between. This CDR3 is 13 amino acids long. The germline CDR1 and CDR2 sequences are SGHNT and YENEEA. The CDR3 loop reads CASSLVAAGELFF. In DNA, the CDR3 is TGTGCCAGCAGCTTAGTTGCAGCCGGGGAGCTGTTTTTT.

This chain uses TRBV5-1 with TRBJ2-1; TRBD2 matches at 7 bases. The V gene end was trimmed by 4 bases and the J gene end by 4 bases; junction bases not matched to a gene: 8. The V gene's germline CDR1 is SGHRS and CDR2 YFSETQ. This CDR3 is 15 amino acids long. CDR3 sequence reads: CASSMSGNPYNEQFF. The CDR3 region has the DNA TGCGCCAGCAGCATGAGCGGGAACCCATACAATGAGCAGTTCTTC.

This chain uses TRBV20-1 with TRBJ1-2; D gene uncertain. This CDR3 is built from 13 residues. V was pared by 3 bases and J by 4 bases, with 12 bases between. CDR1 is DFQATT and CDR2 is SNEGSKA in the germline V gene (reference sequence). The CDR3 region is CSASPGNPYGYTF. In DNA form, the CDR3 reads TGCAGTGCTAGTCCCGGGAACCCCTATGGCTACACCTTC.

This chain uses TRBV19 with TRBJ1-3, with 9 bases that match TRBD1. The CDR3 consists of 15 residues. From germline, CDR1 is LNHDA and CDR2 SQIVND (reference sequence). V gave up 5 bases and J gave up 3 bases; unmatched junction bases: 5. The CDR3 bases are TGTGCCAGTAGTGCGGGGGGACAGGGTGGAAACACCATATATTTT. Residues: CASSAGGQGGNTIYF.

The chain carries TRBV5-6 and TRBJ2-7; 8 bases map to TRBD2. Trimming removed 4 bases from V and 6 bases from J; junction bases left unmatched: 12. Germline CDR1 is SGHDT and CDR2 is YYEEEE. CDR3 length: 15 residues. The chain's CDR3 is CASSTGAGEESEQYV. CDR3 nucleotides: TGTGCCAGCAGCACCGGAGCGGGAGAGGAGAGCGAGCAGTACGTC.

This clone was found a few times. The chain recombines TRBV11-2 with TRBJ2-2, with 8 bases aligning to TRBD1. Losses at the gene ends were 5 bases for V and 7 bases for J; bases not matched to a gene: 9. The CDR3 runs to 15 residues. The germline V gene has CDR1 SGHAT and CDR2 FQNNGV. The CDR3: CASSQIRGPIGELFF. CDR3 coding DNA: TGTGCCAGCAGCCAGATCAGGGGGCCTATCGGGGAGCTGTTTTTT.

This clone was found once. The gene calls are TRBV9 and TRBJ2-2; tentatively, D is TRBD2 (6 bases). Trimming left V 0 bases short and J 2 bases short, with 11 bases between. The CDR3 is 16 amino acids. The germline V gene encodes CDR1 SGDLS and CDR2 YYNGEE. DNA for the CDR3: TGTGCCAGCAGCGTAGCGGGAGAAACAAACACCGGGGAGCTGTTTTTT. Translating it yields CASSVAGETNTGELFF.

V and J are TRBV9 and TRBJ2-3, with a weak D call TRBD2 (6 bases). The CDR3 is made up of 17 amino acids. Trimming removed 2 bases from V and 7 bases from J, with 23 bases in between. Germline CDR1 is SGDLS and CDR2 is YYNGEE. CDR3 protein: CASSVSFSRTMLHTQYF. For the CDR3, the DNA is TGTGCCAGCAGCGTTTCTTTCTCCCGGACTATGCTCCATACGCAGTATTTT.

The chain couples TRBV30 to TRBJ1-4; 10 bases align to TRBD1. Germline CDR1 reads GTSNPN; CDR2 reads SVGIG (reference sequence). V was pared by 0 bases and J by 7 bases, with 2 bases of the junction left unmatched. This CDR3 region has 14 residues. The CDR3 sequence is CAWSVRTGGEKLFF. As DNA, the CDR3 is TGTGCCTGGAGTGTAAGGACAGGGGGTGAAAAACTGTTTTTT.

The rearrangement links TRBV20-1 to TRBJ1-2, with 7 bases matching TRBD1. With V trimmed by 3 bases and J by 2 bases, 3 bases remained unmatched. This CDR3 region has 13 residues. The V gene's germline CDR1 is DFQATT and CDR2 SNEGSKA (reference sequence). This chain's CDR3 is CSASMGQNYGYTF. Here the CDR3 DNA reads TGCAGTGCTAGTATGGGACAGAACTATGGCTACACCTTC.

J is TRBJ2-2 and V is TRBV29-1, with D possibly being TRBD2 (6 bases). CDR1 and CDR2 (germline): SQVTM, ANQGSEA. V lost 7 bases to trimming and J lost 6 bases, with 9 bases between them. CDR3 length: 11 amino acids. The CDR3 protein is CSATSSGELFF. DNA of the CDR3: TGCAGCGCCACTAGCTCCGGGGAGCTGTTTTTT.

The rearrangement links TRBV11-3 to TRBJ2-5; TRBD2 might be the D (6 bases). CDR1 is SGHNT, CDR2 YENEEA, per germline. The V end was cut by 3 bases, the J end by 4 bases, with 15 bases between. The CDR3 runs 15 residues. The DNA of the CDR3 is TGTGCCAGCAGCTTGGGACTCTTCGACTTAGAGACCCAGTACTTC. It yields the protein CASSLGLFDLETQYF. Full variable domain (missing parts from reference TRBV11-3 and TRBJ2-5): EAGVVQSPRYKIIEKKQPVAFWCNPISGHNTLYWYLQNLGQGPELLIRYENEEAVDDSQLPKDRFSAERLKGVDSTLKIQPAELGDSAVYLCASSLGLFDLETQYFGPGTRLLVL.

The rearrangement joins TRBV5-4 to TRBJ2-3; 10 bases are shared with TRBD2. Germline loops: CDR1 SGHNT, CDR2 YYREEE (reference sequence). The CDR3 length is 16 residues. Trimming at V came to 0 bases and at J to 4 bases, leaving 5 bases not matched to a gene. CDR3 nucleotides: TGTGCCAGCAGCTTGGGGGGAGCGGGAGGGCCAGATACGCAGTATTTT. It is translated as CASSLGGAGGPDTQYF.

The chain is built from TRBV6-4 and TRBJ1-4; 10 bases align to TRBD1. V was pared by 4 bases and J by 2 bases, with 7 bases of the junction left unmatched. This CDR3 comprises 17 residues. Germline V gene lookup returns CDR1 MRHNA and CDR2 SNTAGT. CDR3 amino acids: CASSAGTGDFTNEKLFF. The CDR3 DNA reads TGTGCCAGCAGTGCCGGGACAGGGGATTTTACTAATGAAAAACTGTTTTTT.

V is TRBV21-1 and J is TRBJ2-5; the table's TRBD2 call for D was not verified on the DNA. TRBV21-1 represents a pseudogene. This CDR3 has 21 residues. Written as DNA, the CDR3 is TGTGCCAGCAGCAAAGAGAGGTGGCTGTTAAACCCCAGAGATACCCAAGAGACCCAGTACTTC. Its translation: CASSKERWLLNPRDTQETQYF.

The genes are TRBV6-5 and TRBJ1-4; possible D gene TRBD1, 6 bases. The V gene lost 2 bases and the J gene lost 4 bases, with 11 bases spanning the gap. Germline CDR1 MNHEY, CDR2 SVGAGI. The CDR3 is 15 residues long. CDR3 sequence reads: CASSYGGAGNEKLFF. DNA of the CDR3: TGTGCCAGCAGTTACGGGGGCGCGGGTAATGAAAAACTGTTTTTT.

The chain has TRBV18 and TRBJ1-3; D remains ambiguous. This CDR3 spans 16 amino acids. Germline CDR1 reads KGHSH; CDR2 reads LQKENI. Trimming left V 3 bases short and J 0 bases short, with 12 bases between. The CDR3 here is CASSPARASSGNTIYF. CDR3 bases: TGTGCCAGCTCACCGGCGCGAGCGAGCTCTGGAAACACCATATATTTT.

J is TRBJ1-4 and V is TRBV20-1; 8 bases map to TRBD1. Germline CDR1 and CDR2: DFQATT and SNEGSKA (reference sequence). The V and J ends lost 3 bases and 7 bases, in that order; junction bases with no gene match: 7. CDR3 length equals 14 residues. The CDR3: CSASLRQGSEKLFF. The CDR3 coding sequence is TGCAGTGCTAGTTTGCGACAGGGGAGTGAAAAACTGTTTTTT.

The rearrangement joins TRBV2 to TRBJ2-7; D not certain. Trimming left V 3 bases short and J 2 bases short, with 17 bases between. Germline lookup yields CDR1 SNHLY and CDR2 FYNNEI. CDR3 size: 16 residues. CDR3 residues: CASSDILTFDTYEQYF. CDR3 DNA sequence: TGTGCCAGCAGTGATATCCTGACATTTGATACCTACGAGCAGTACTTC.

V is TRBV7-6 and J is TRBJ2-1; TRBD2 matches at 11 bases. The CDR3 spans 16 residues. Germline loops: CDR1 SGHVS, CDR2 FNYEAQ. J was trimmed by 7 bases and V by 3 bases; bases with no gene match: 8. The CDR3 is CASSLATSGIKNEQFF. CDR3 in DNA: TGTGCCAGCAGCTTGGCGACTAGCGGGATCAAGAATGAGCAGTTCTTC.